A selection of T cell receptor beta chains follows, all from one sample in a study of post-analysis software for immune sequencing data. Using its own MiXCR run on the PCR reads, TCRdb lists one record per CDR3 protein. This table has about 570,000 distinct CDR3 sequences, under 40% appearing once. Material for sequencing was blood. The receptors shown here come from a girl aged 2 to 17 with multiple sclerosis. Each CDR3 is given with its conserved first and last residue. A D gene is named only where the DNA matches it firmly. Clone size is shown for a subset of rows, as once, few, many or a class of expanded clone.

d_gene	j_gene	v_gene	abundance	len	CDR3aa	CDR3nt
-	TRBJ2-7	TRBV7-9	few	14	CASSFSGPYVRQYF	TGTGCCAGCAGCTTTTCCGGGCCCTACGTTCGGCAGTACTTC
TRBD1	TRBJ1-2	TRBV15	-	14	CATSRDRGDYGYTF	TGTGCCACCAGCAGGGACAGGGGAGACTATGGCTACACCTTC
-	TRBJ1-1	TRBV27	few	14	CASSLYGVNTEAFF	TGTGCCAGCAGTTTATACGGGGTGAACACTGAAGCTTTCTTT
TRBD2	TRBJ2-7	TRBV4-1	-	16	CASSPMMGGNIYEQYF	TGCGCCAGCAGCCCTATGATGGGGGGGAATATCTACGAGCAGTACTTC
-	TRBJ2-1	TRBV4-1	few	15	CASSTTRSSYNEQFF	TGCGCCAGCAGCACGACTCGAAGCTCCTACAATGAGCAGTTCTTC
-	TRBJ2-1	TRBV5-6	-	13	CASSFPLLREQFF	TGTGCCAGCAGCTTCCCTTTATTAAGGGAGCAGTTCTTC
-	TRBJ2-7	TRBV3-1	-	13	CASSQESWREQYF	TGTGCCAGCAGCCAAGAGAGCTGGCGCGAGCAGTACTTC
TRBD2	TRBJ2-1	TRBV6-5	-	15	CASMPLTSGINEQFF	TGTGCCAGCATGCCCCTGACTAGCGGAATCAATGAGCAGTTCTTC
-	TRBJ2-7	TRBV20-1	-	14	CSVPRDRFSYEQYF	TGCAGTGTACCCCGGGACCGTTTCTCCTACGAGCAGTACTTC
TRBD1	TRBJ1-1	TRBV4-1	-	16	CASSQGRQGERAEAFF	TGCGCCAGCAGCCAAGGGAGGCAGGGGGAGAGGGCTGAAGCTTTCTTT
-	TRBJ1-4	TRBV5-6	few	16	CASSLGVGISGEKLFF	TGTGCCAGCAGCCTGGGTGTGGGAATTAGCGGTGAAAAACTGTTTTTT
TRBD2	TRBJ2-1	TRBV2	-	15	CASSGGTRDYNEQFF	TGTGCCAGCAGTGGGGGGACTAGGGATTACAATGAGCAGTTCTTC
-	TRBJ1-1	TRBV5-1	few	14	CASSSGLVDTEAFF	TGCGCCAGCAGCTCGGGACTGGTAGACACTGAAGCTTTCTTT
TRBD1	TRBJ2-5	TRBV29-1	few	18	CSVEELATGHHEQETQYF	TGCAGCGTTGAAGAATTAGCGACAGGGCACCATGAACAAGAGACCCAGTACTTC
-	TRBJ2-1	TRBV6-5	-	15	CASSSGRTNSVTQFF	TGTGCCAGCAGTTCCGGACGGACCAACAGTGTGACCCAGTTCTTC
-	TRBJ1-1	TRBV20-1	-	16	CSARGDRAVRHTEAFF	TGCAGTGCTAGAGGCGATCGGGCGGTGAGGCACACTGAAGCTTTCTTT
-	TRBJ2-4	TRBV6-1	few	17	CATIIGGGRSEGNIQYF	TGTGCTACAATTATAGGTGGGGGGCGTTCCGAAGGTAACATTCAGTACTTC
TRBD1	TRBJ1-1	TRBV12-3/TRBV12-4	-	17	CASSDRGLRRRNTEAFF	TGTGCCAGCAGTGACAGGGGGCTCCGTCGGAGAAACACTGAAGCTTTCTTT
-	TRBJ2-7	TRBV20-1	few	11	CSAIVSYEQYF	TGCAGTGCGATAGTCTCCTACGAGCAGTACTTC
TRBD1	TRBJ2-3	TRBV5-6	-	19	CASSQGTGAVIMFADTQYF	TGTGCCAGCAGCCAGGGGACAGGGGCAGTCATTATGTTCGCAGATACGCAGTATTTT
-	TRBJ1-6	TRBV7-8	-	15	CASSPRGQDFAPLHF	TGTGCCAGCAGCCCCAGGGGCCAAGACTTCGCGCCCCTCCACTTT
-	TRBJ2-7	TRBV6-1	-	14	CASRAPGLYYGQYF	TGTGCCAGCAGGGCACCGGGACTCTACTACGGGCAGTACTTC